This TCR beta chain was identified during a study of T cell repertoires in cytomegalovirus infection (dated by TCRdb to about 2019). Background on the whole study: Recently identified HLA-C-restricted CMV epitopes, whose presentation resists viral immunomodulation, were targeted by peptide stimulations together with well-studied HLA-B-restricted epitopes. Because public TCR beta signatures pointed to carriage of CMV infection together with the matching HLA type, the HLA type of each donor mattered for the analysis. Study-wide conclusions, independent of this receptor: The ex vivo response was dominated by HLA-C-restricted CMV-specific TCR beta clonotypes, and the single most frequent clonotype in two of eight donors was supplied by these HLA-C-restricted clonotypes. Carriers of CMV infection plus the relevant HLA type were discriminated by the cumulative frequency of public TCR beta family members in the study cohort and in an independent roughly 400-donor cohort.

The sequencer listed for this sample is Illumina HiSeq 1500. TCRdb reworked the public reads: Q25 trimming with fastp, MiXCR clone assembly, productive beta chains retained. Duplicate CDR3 protein sequences are folded into a single record with the most common DNA and genes. This sample lists about 500,000 distinct CDR3 sequences; 33% were detected once. 17% of the sample belongs to the ten largest clones. This clonotype came up many times. Its antigen is currently not known. The input lacks base qualities; no much larger clone sits a single base away. According to the study, the label for this sample's treatment or condition signals: in vitro stimulation with specific CMV peptide epitopes to enrich CMV-specific T cells. The CDR3 numbers 17 residues from cysteine through phenylalanine. Only CDR3 DNA remains: 51 bases, in frame from the first base. Unmatched junction bases come to 10, with V trimmed by 1 base and J by 9 bases. Taken from the germline V gene, the CDR1 and CDR2 loops are SGHTA and FQGNSA.

The sequence links TRBV7-2 to TRBJ1-6; 9 middle bases align to TRBD1. The sample was cultured PBMCs, taken from culture after CMV antigen stimulation. The source is a human donor in good health (CMV status not recorded). Some clones in this sample may be carry-over from other donors' samples. The nucleotides are TGTGCCAGCAGCTTAGGGCTCTTAGGACAGGGGAGTTCACCCCTCCACTTT. Translated, this is CASSLGLLGQGSSPLHF.